This entry features one T cell receptor (beta chain) sequence. Its cognate antigen is unknown. These data belong to a study of shared clonotypes between healthy human individuals. The overall study: Three CD4 naive, three CD4 memory, two CD8 naive and one CD8 memory plate were used per donor. Points from the study as a whole: Among donors, sharing of clonotypes was expected to be affected by sequencing depth. Genetic and exposure-history diversity was limited by the few donors.

Samples underwent the assay at deep level. The protocol was immunoSEQ multiplex PCR, while the TCRdb copy is restricted to in-frame clones and leaves out a portion. The profile shows some 1.1 million clones, around 77% of them singletons. Germline V gene lookup returns CDR1 SGHNT and CDR2 YYREEE (reference sequence). CDR3 length equals 13 residues. Unmatched junction bases numbered 7, after V lost 4 bases and J lost 6 bases. This clonotype was sampled from a man in his late teens or twenties in good health. Some clones in this sample may be carry-over from other donors' samples. The chain recombines TRBV5-4 with TRBJ2-7, with TRBD1 matching 7 bases. Sequenced material: memory CD4+ T cells from PBMCs. Subset described: CD45RA-negative fraction. CDR3 loop: CASSRSGQREQYF. DNA for the CDR3: TGTGCCAGCAGCCGCTCGGGACAGCGCGAGCAGTACTTC. The variable domain in full, with the rest retrieved from reference TRBV5-4 and TRBJ2-7, is ETGVTQSPTHLIKTRGQQVTLRCSSQSGHNTVSWYQQALGQGPQFIFQYYREEENGRGNFPPRFSGLQFPNYSSELNVNALELDDSALYLCASSRSGQREQYFGPGTRLTVT.